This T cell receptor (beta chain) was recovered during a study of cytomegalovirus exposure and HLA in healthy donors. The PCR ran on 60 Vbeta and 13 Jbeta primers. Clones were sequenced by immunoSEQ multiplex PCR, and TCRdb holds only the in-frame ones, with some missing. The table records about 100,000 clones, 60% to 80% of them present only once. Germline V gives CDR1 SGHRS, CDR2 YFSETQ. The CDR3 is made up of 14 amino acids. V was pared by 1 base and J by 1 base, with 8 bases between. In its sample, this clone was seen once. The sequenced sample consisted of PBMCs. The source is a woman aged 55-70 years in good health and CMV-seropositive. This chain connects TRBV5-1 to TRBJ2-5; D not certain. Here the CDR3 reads CASSLYMSQETQYF. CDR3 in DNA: TGCGCCAGCAGCTTGTACATGTCCCAAGAGACCCAGTACTTC.